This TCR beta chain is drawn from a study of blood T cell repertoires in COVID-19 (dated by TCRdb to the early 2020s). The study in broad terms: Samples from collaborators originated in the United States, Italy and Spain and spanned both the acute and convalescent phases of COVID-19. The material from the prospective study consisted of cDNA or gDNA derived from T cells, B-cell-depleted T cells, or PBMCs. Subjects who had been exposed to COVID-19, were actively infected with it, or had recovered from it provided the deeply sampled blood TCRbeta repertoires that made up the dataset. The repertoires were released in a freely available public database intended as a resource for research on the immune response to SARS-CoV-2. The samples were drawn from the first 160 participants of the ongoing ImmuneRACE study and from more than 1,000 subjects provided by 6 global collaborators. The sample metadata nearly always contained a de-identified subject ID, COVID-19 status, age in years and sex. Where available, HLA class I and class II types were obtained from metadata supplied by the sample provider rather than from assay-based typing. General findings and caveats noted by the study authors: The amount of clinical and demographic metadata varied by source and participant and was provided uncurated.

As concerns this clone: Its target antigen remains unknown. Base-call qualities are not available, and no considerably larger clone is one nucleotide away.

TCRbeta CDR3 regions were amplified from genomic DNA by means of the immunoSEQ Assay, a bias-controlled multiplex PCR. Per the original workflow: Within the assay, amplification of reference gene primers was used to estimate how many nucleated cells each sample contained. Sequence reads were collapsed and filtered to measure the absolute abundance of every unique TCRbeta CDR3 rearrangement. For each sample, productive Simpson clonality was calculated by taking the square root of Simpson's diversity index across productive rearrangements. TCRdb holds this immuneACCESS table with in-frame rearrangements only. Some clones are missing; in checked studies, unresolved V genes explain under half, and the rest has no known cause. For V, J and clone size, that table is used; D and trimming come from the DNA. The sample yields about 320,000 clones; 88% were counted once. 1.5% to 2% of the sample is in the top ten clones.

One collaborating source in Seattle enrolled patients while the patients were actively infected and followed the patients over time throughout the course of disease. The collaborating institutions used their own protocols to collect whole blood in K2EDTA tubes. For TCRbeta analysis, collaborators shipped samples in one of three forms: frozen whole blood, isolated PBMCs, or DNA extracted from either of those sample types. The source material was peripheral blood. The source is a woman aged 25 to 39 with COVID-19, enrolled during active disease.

The encoded CDR3 is CASSFLSLGLTEAFF. The DNA sequence is TGTGCCAGCAGCTTCCTTTCACTTGGGCTCACTGAAGCTTTCTTT. Rearrangement joined TRBV7-2 to TRBJ1-1; confidence is insufficient to name the D gene. From a lookup of the germline V gene, CDR1 and CDR2 are SGHTA and FQGNSA. Inclusive of the bounding cysteine and phenylalanine, the CDR3 is 15 residues long. Only the CDR3 DNA is retained, 45 bases long and in frame from the first base. V loses 3 bases, J loses 4 bases, and the germline ends lie 15 bases apart.